This TCR beta chain emerged from a study of shared clonotypes between healthy human individuals. Study-level information: There were three CD4 naive, three CD4 memory, two CD8 naive and one CD8 memory plates per donor. Study outcomes and limitations: The generation probabilities recorded for non-shared clonotypes fell below those of clonotypes shared by all four donors.

Trimming shortened V by 2 bases and J by 6 bases, and 28 bases separated the two germline ends. The CDR3 spans 19 residues. The germline V gene has CDR1 PRHDT and CDR2 FYEKMQ (reference sequence). Notes on this clone: The antigen remains undetermined.

Sequencing was performed with immunoSEQ multiplex PCR; in TCRdb, only in-frame clones are kept and a portion is missing. The sample includes approximately 2.5 million clones, 93% of them seen just once. Donors were healthy HIV-negative adults without recent acute infections or vaccinations. The V call is TRBV13, the J call TRBJ1-1, with D maybe TRBD1 (6 bases). The sequencing sample was made of naive CD4+ T cells from PBMCs. Described subset: CD45RA+ positively selected. This TCR was recovered from a man between 18 and 29 years old in good health. Some clones in this sample may be carry-over from other donors' samples. Here the CDR3 reads CASSLFSAFRTARDAEAFF. The CDR3 DNA is TGTGCCAGCAGCTTATTTTCCGCCTTCCGGACAGCAAGAGACGCTGAAGCTTTCTTT.